These T cell receptor beta chains were read from a single sample in a study of blood T cells in healthy people across ages. TCRdb re-called the 5' RACE reads through MiXCR, storing one row per CDR3 protein. The sample holds roughly 1.7 million distinct CDR3 sequences; about 31% are singletons and the top ten take approximately 10%. Sequencing used blood. The source of these receptors is a woman aged 30 to 39 in good health. The CDR3 runs from the conserved cysteine through the conserved F or W. The D gene is left open where the match is weak. The listing skips clone size in some rows; elsewhere it reads once, few, many or a size class.

.	TRBV27	TRBJ2-7	.	TGTGCCACCATGAACAGTTGGCGGTCCTACGAGCAGTACTTC	CATMNSWRSYEQYF
few	TRBV12-3/TRBV12-4	TRBJ1-5	TRBD1	TGTGCCAGCAGTGAACAGGGGGATCAGCCCCAGCATTTT	CASSEQGDQPQHF
few	TRBV6-5	TRBJ2-5	TRBD2	TGTGGCAGCAGTGCGGGAGGAGAGGAGACCCAGTACTTC	CGSSAGGEETQYF
.	TRBV2	TRBJ1-5	.	TGTGCCAGCAGCGAAGACAGACAGCCTCAGCCCCAGCATTTT	CASSEDRQPQPQHF
.	TRBV19	TRBJ2-7	TRBD1	TGTGCCAGTAGTATATCCGGGACAGGGGGCCGAAACGCCTACGAGCAGTACTTC	CASSISGTGGRNAYEQYF
many	TRBV29-1	TRBJ2-7	.	TGCAGCGTTGCTGACAGCACCTACGAGCAGTACTTC	CSVADSTYEQYF
.	TRBV27	TRBJ1-2	TRBD1	TGTGCCAGCAGCCCGACAGGGGCCTCACAATTTTATGGCTACACCTTC	CASSPTGASQFYGYTF
.	TRBV30	TRBJ2-1	.	TGTGCCTGGAGTGTAAAAGGGGTCAGGGGAAATGAGCAGTTCTTC	CAWSVKGVRGNEQFF
.	TRBV13	TRBJ2-5	.	TGTGCCAGCAGCTTATTTGGGATCCAAGAGACCCAGTACTTC	CASSLFGIQETQYF
.	TRBV6-1	TRBJ1-5	TRBD1	TGTGCCAGCAGTGAAGACGTAGGGGGCTTCAATCAGCCCCAGCATTTT	CASSEDVGGFNQPQHF
.	TRBV5-1	TRBJ2-1	TRBD2	TGCACCAGCAGCTTCGGACTAGCGGGAGTGGGGAATGAGCAGTTCTTC	CTSSFGLAGVGNEQFF
.	TRBV20-1	TRBJ1-6	.	TGCAGTGCTAGAGGACAAGGGGGATCACCCCTCCACTTT	CSARGQGGSPLHF